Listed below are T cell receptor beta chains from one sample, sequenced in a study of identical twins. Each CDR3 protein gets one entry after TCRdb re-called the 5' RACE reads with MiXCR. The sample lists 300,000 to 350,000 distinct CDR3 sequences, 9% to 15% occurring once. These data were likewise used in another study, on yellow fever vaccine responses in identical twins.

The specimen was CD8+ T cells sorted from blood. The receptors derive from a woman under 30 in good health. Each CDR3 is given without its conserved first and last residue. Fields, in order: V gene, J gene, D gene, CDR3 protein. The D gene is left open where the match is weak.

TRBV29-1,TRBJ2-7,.,SVVGQTQTYEQY
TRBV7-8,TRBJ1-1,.,ASSLIGSGGLREAF
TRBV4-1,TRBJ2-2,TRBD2,ASSQGTSGMGTGELF
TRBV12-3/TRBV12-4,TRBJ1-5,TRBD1,ASSLVTGDQPQH
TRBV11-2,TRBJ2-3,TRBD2,ASSYLAGEGTDTQY
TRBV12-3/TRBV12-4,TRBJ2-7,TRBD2,ASSWASGFPYEQY
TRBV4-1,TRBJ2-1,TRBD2,ASSQGLAGDEQF
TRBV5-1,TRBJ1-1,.,ASSSLGGPRPNTEAF
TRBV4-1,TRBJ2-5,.,ASSQYRFQERETQY
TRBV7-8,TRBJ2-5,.,ASSFLGQETQY
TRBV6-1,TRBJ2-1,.,ASSDLLGNEQF
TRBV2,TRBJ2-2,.,ASSDWAANTGELF
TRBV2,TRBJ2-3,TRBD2,ASLTSGMVGDTQY
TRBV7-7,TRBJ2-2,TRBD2,ASSEISGRAGGELF
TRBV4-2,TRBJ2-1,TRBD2,ASSARTSGGDEQF
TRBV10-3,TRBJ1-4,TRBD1,AISDQGGEEKLF
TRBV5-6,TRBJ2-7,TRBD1,ASSPGTGSEQY
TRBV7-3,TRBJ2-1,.,ASSLTGIRGRDEQF
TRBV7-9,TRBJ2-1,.,ASSLSGVDNEQF
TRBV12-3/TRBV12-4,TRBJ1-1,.,ASSLIEGRQNTEAF
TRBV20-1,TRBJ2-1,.,SARFQGSYNEQF
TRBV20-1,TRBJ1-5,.,SARDGAAISNQPQH
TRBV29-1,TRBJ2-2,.,SVAKLNTGELF
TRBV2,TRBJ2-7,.,ASMRDGEQY
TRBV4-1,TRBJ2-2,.,ASSQYGGPNTGELF
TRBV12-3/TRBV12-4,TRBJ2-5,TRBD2,ASSLASGSETQY
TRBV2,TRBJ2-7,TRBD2,ASTLGEGTYEQY
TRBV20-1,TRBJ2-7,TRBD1,SARLGTGGYEQY
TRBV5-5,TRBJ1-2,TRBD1,ASSSSKDRVYGYT
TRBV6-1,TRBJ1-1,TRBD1,ASSESTGANTEAF
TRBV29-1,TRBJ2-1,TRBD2,SVEGLAGGVSYNEQF
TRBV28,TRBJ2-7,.,ASSPSLPTYEQY
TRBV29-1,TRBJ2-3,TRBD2,SVEEGRAHYTDTQY
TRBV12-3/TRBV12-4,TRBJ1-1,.,ASSPGDNPTEAF
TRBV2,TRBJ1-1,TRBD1,ASGRDSLKFTEAF
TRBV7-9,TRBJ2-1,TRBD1,ASSFGQGDYNEQF
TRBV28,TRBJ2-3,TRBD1,ASSRTGAADTQY
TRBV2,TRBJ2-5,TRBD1,ASSLRQGLSETQY
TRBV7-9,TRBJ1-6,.,ASSRRTAYNSPLH
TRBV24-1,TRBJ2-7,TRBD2,ATFTGTSGLPGDYEQY